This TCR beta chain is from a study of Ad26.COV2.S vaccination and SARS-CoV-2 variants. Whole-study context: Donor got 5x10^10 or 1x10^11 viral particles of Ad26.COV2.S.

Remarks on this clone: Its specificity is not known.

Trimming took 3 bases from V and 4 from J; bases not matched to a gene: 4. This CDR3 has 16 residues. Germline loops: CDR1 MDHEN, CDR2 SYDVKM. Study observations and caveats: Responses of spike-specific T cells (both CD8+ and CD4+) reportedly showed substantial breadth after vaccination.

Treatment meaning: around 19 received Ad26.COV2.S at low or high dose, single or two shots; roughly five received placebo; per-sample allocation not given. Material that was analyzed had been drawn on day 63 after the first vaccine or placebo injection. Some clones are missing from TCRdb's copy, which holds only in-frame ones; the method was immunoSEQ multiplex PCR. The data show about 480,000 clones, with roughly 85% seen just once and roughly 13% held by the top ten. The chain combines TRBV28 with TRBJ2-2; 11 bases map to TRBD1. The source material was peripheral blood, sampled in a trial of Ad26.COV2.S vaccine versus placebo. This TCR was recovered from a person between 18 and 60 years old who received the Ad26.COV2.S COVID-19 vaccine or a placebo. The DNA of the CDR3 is TGTGCCAGCAGTTTGGGCGGGACAGGGGGCACCGGGGAGCTGTTTTTT. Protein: CASSLGGTGGTGELFF.